These 21 T cell receptor beta chains were all obtained from the same sample, sequenced in a study of Ad26.COV2.S vaccination and SARS-CoV-2 variants. Regarding treatment: roughly 18 received Ad26.COV2.S at low or high dose, single or two shots; about 5 received placebo; per-sample allocation not given. The samples were gathered on day 63 after the first injection of vaccine or placebo. The protocol was immunoSEQ multiplex PCR, while the TCRdb copy is restricted to in-frame clones and leaves out a portion. The table lists 320,000 or so clones, about 90% of them singletons. The sequenced sample was peripheral blood, obtained in a trial of Ad26.COV2.S vaccine versus placebo. The source is a person aged 18 to 59 who received the Ad26.COV2.S COVID-19 vaccine or a placebo.

This chain joins TRBV3-1 (or the pseudogene TRBV3-2) and TRBJ2-1, with D maybe TRBD2 (6 bases). This CDR3 spans 15 amino acids. The germline V and J ends were trimmed by 2 bases and 6 bases, with 14 bases remaining between them. The V gene's germline CDR1 is LGHDT and CDR2 YNNKEL (reference sequence). The CDR3 region is CASSQPSVLVNEQFF. The CDR3, as DNA: TGTGCCAGCAGCCAACCTAGCGTTTTGGTCAATGAGCAGTTCTTC.

The J gene is TRBJ1-2, the V gene TRBV15; TRBD1 might be the D (5 bases). CDR1 and CDR2 (germline): LNHNV, YYDKDF (reference sequence). The CDR3 totals 17 residues. Trimming cost V 0 bases and J 9 bases, with 23 bases left between them. In nucleotides, the CDR3 is TGTGCCACCAGCAGAGATCGGGCCCGAGGGGACGGTTTTAGCTACACCTTC. The encoded protein is CATSRDRARGDGFSYTF.

The rearrangement links TRBV7-8 to TRBJ1-1, with D perhaps matching TRBD1 (6 bases). Germline assignment: CDR1 SGHVS and CDR2 FQNEAQ. This CDR3 has 13 amino acids. V was shortened by 8 bases and J by 6 bases, with 16 bases between the two germline ends. The CDR3 protein is CASGDIGGAEAFF. Here the CDR3 DNA reads TGTGCCAGCGGGGACATCGGAGGGGCTGAAGCTTTCTTT.

This sequence joins TRBV7-8 and TRBJ2-5; D is unclear. CDR3 length: 13 residues. Germline CDR1 reads SGHVS; CDR2 reads FQNEAQ. V lost 5 bases and J lost 4, with 11 bases in between. In nucleotides, the CDR3 is TGTGCCAGCAGCCCCCAGTATGCAGAGACCCAGTACTTC. Protein product: CASSPQYAETQYF.

This clone was found once. The chain combines TRBV6-2 or TRBV6-3 with TRBJ2-3; the D gene is possibly TRBD1 (6 bases). V lost 4 bases and J 5 bases, leaving 16 bases between the germline ends. In germline, CDR1 is MNHEY, CDR2 SVGEGT. The CDR3 length is 15 residues. The CDR3 nucleotides read TGTGCCAGCAGTTCCGAGACAGGCCTCCTAGATACGCAGTATTTT. This codes for CASSSETGLLDTQYF.

This clone was seen just once. V and J are TRBV18 and TRBJ1-4, with D perhaps TRBD1 (5 bases). V was trimmed by 3 bases and J by 4 bases, leaving 9 bases between them. This CDR3 contains 14 residues. Germline V gene data show CDR1 as KGHSH and CDR2 as LQKENI. Here the CDR3 reads CASSPGHLNEKLFF. In DNA form, the CDR3 reads TGTGCCAGCTCACCTGGACACCTTAATGAAAAACTGTTTTTT.

This clone has a handful of counts. The V call is TRBV13, the J call TRBJ2-1, with D unresolved. This CDR3 region has 12 residues. V was pared by 7 bases and J by 4 bases, with 8 bases between. Germline CDR1 and CDR2: PRHDT and FYEKMQ (reference sequence). The CDR3 region is CASNWRYNEQFF. The CDR3 coding sequence is TGTGCCAGCAACTGGCGGTACAATGAGCAGTTCTTC.

The genes are TRBV5-3 and TRBJ1-1; D is ambiguous. TRBV5-3 is annotated as an ORF whose role is uncertain. V gave up 5 bases and J gave up 5 bases, with 7 bases separating them. The CDR3 sequence is 11 residues long. CDR3 bases: TGTGCCAGAAGTCTGTGGACTGAAGCTTTCTTT. Translated: CARSLWTEAFF.

The V call is TRBV2, the J call TRBJ2-1, with 12 bases fitting TRBD2. Germline CDR1 is SNHLY and CDR2 is FYNNEI. CDR3 size: 17 residues. The trim removed 7 bases at V and 4 bases at J, leaving 11 bases unmatched. CDR3: CASTPLGGLAGYNEQFF. The CDR3 region has the DNA TGTGCCAGCACTCCTTTAGGGGGACTAGCGGGTTACAATGAGCAGTTCTTC.

The chain uses TRBV2 and TRBJ2-7, with D perhaps matching TRBD1 (5 bases). This CDR3 spans 15 amino acids. With 6 bases removed from V and 6 bases from J, the gap between germline ends came to 21 bases. Per germline, CDR1 SNHLY and CDR2 FYNNEI. The CDR3 sequence is CASRETQVKSGEQYF. CDR3 coding DNA: TGTGCCAGCAGAGAAACACAGGTTAAGTCGGGCGAGCAGTACTTC.

The rearrangement uses TRBV19 and TRBJ2-5, with 8 bases fitting TRBD2. Germline lookup yields CDR1 LNHDA and CDR2 SQIVND (reference sequence). V trimming: 3 bases; J trimming: 4 bases; junction bases outside the gene matches: 7. The CDR3 totals 15 residues. The CDR3: CASSIGTSFIETQYF. The CDR3 DNA reads as TGTGCCAGTAGTATTGGGACTAGTTTTATAGAGACCCAGTACTTC.

V and J are TRBV11-3 and TRBJ2-3; D is perhaps TRBD1 (5 bases). The CDR3 is 15 amino acids. Trimming took 4 bases from V and 8 from J, leaving 19 bases between them. Germline-derived CDR1 and CDR2 are SGHNT and YENEEA. As DNA, the CDR3 is TGTGCCAGCAGCTCCGGATGGCAGGGCCGACTTACGCAGTATTTT. Translation gives CASSSGWQGRLTQYF.

CDR3 DNA: TGCGCCAGCAGTCTAAGGACAGCGGGGGGGAATGAGCAGTTCTTC. Translating gives CASSLRTAGGNEQFF. This rearrangement joins TRBV10-2 to TRBJ2-1; 10 nucleotides agree with TRBD2. The CDR3 length is 15 residues. CDR1 is WSHSY, CDR2 SAAADI, per germline. The junction had 8 bases not matched to a gene; V was cut back by 5 bases and J by 7 bases.

V and J are TRBV4-1 and TRBJ2-5; 7 nucleotides match TRBD2. Per the germline V gene, CDR1 is MGHRA and CDR2 is YSYEKL. The CDR3 is 15 residues long. The V and J ends lost 4 bases and 3 bases, in that order; junction bases with no gene match: 8. CDR3 amino acids: CASSPGWGGEETQYF. CDR3 coding DNA: TGCGCCAGCAGCCCAGGCTGGGGGGGGGAAGAGACCCAGTACTTC.

The genes are TRBV28 and TRBJ1-2, with TRBD1 matching over 9 bases. J gave up 2 bases and V 3 bases, and 7 bases lay outside the gene matches. The CDR3 is 16 amino acids. Germline CDR1 MDHEN, CDR2 SYDVKM. The CDR3 DNA is TGTGCCAGCAGTTTGGAAGACAGGGGGGTGAACTATGGCTACACCTTC. This encodes CASSLEDRGVNYGYTF.

The rearrangement uses TRBV24-1 and TRBJ2-3; 7 positions agree with TRBD2. V was pared by 2 bases and J by 4 bases, with 5 bases of the junction left unmatched. The V gene's germline CDR1 is KGHDR and CDR2 SFDVKD. This CDR3 comprises 15 residues. The CDR3 coding sequence is TGTGCCACCAGTGATTCCGGACTAGGACCAGATACGCAGTATTTT. Protein: CATSDSGLGPDTQYF.

This chain links TRBV6-6 with TRBJ1-1; perhaps TRBD1 as D (6 bases). Trimming took 6 bases from V and 6 from J, leaving 17 bases between them. CDR1 MNHNY and CDR2 SVGAGI come from the germline V gene (reference sequence). CDR3 length: 14 residues. The DNA for the CDR3 is TGTGCCAGCAGGCGGGGGGGGCGTGTGTCTGAAGCTTTCTTT. Translation gives CASRRGGRVSEAFF.

This clone was observed a few times. This chain joins TRBV29-1 and TRBJ1-6; a possible D gene is TRBD1 (5 bases). V was trimmed by 5 bases and J by 6 bases, leaving 11 bases between them. The CDR3 length is 13 residues. The V gene's germline CDR1 is SQVTM and CDR2 ANQGSEA. CDR3 amino acids: CSVSGTGNSPLHF. The CDR3, as DNA: TGCAGCGTTTCCGGGACGGGTAATTCACCCCTCCACTTT.

The V call is TRBV27, the J call TRBJ2-7; tentative D call: TRBD1 (6 bases). Germline V gene lookup returns CDR1 MNHEY and CDR2 SMNVEV (reference sequence). The CDR3 runs 14 residues. Between the trimmed V and J ends, which lost 6 bases and 6 bases, there was a span of 18 bases. CDR3 sequence: CASRPQNRVREQYV. The CDR3 DNA reads TGTGCCAGCAGGCCTCAGAACAGGGTCCGCGAGCAGTACGTC.

In its sample, this clone was seen once. The rearrangement uses TRBV7-8 and TRBJ1-1; D perhaps matches TRBD1 (5 bases). Germline V CDR1 and CDR2: SGHVS, FQNEAQ. The V gene lost 6 bases and the J gene lost 1 base, with 9 bases spanning the gap. The CDR3 is 13 residues long. The CDR3 here is CASRGEWNTEAFF. For the CDR3, the DNA is TGTGCCAGCAGGGGGGAGTGGAACACTGAAGCTTTCTTT.

The chain carries TRBV10-3 and TRBJ1-4, with a weak D call TRBD1 (5 bases). The CDR3 consists of 13 residues. CDR1 and CDR2 from the germline V gene are ENHRY and SYGVKD. The V end lost 6 bases, the J end lost 5 bases, and 10 bases lay between the germline ends. In DNA, the CDR3 is TGTGCCATCAGGGGCAGGGAAAATGAAAAACTGTTTTTT. Its translation is CAIRGRENEKLFF.